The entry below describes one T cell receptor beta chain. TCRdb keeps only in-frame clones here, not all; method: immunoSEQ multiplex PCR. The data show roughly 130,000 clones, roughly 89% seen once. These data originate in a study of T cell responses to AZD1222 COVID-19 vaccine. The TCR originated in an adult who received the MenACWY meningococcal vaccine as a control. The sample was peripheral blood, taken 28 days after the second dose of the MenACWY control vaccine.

The CDR3 coding sequence is TGTGCCAGCAGCCCCCCGGGACAGGGAGGGGAGACCCAGTACTTC. Translating it yields CASSPPGQGGETQYF. The chain has TRBV5-6 and TRBJ2-5, with 9 bases identical to TRBD1. Trimming removed 4 bases from V and 5 bases from J; junction bases left unmatched: 9. CDR1 is SGHDT, CDR2 YYEEEE, per germline. The CDR3 runs 15 residues. Full variable domain (rest looked up from reference TRBV5-6 and TRBJ2-5): DAGVTQSPTHLIKTRGQQVTLRCSPKSGHDTVSWYQQALGQGPQFIFQYYEEEERQRGNFPDRFSGHQFPNYSSELNVNALLLGDSALYLCASSPPGQGGETQYFGPGTRLLVL.